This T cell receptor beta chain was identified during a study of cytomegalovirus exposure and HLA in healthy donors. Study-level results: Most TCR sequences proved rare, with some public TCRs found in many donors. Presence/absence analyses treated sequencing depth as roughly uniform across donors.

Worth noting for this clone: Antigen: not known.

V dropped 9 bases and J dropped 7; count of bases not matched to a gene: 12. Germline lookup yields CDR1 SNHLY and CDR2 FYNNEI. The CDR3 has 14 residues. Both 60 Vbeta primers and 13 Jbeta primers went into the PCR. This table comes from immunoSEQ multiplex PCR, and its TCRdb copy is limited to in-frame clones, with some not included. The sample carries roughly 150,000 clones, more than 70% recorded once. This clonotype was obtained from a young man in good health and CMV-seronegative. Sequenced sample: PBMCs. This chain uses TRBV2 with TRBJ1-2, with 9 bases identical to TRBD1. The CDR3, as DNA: TGTGCCAGAGATATCCGGACAGGGGCGGCTGGCTACACCTTC. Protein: CARDIRTGAAGYTF.